These 4 T cell receptor beta chains came from one sample sequenced in a study of T cells in Graves' hyperthyroidism and ophthalmopathy. RNA transcripts gave rise to amplified TCR beta CDR3 regions. First-round RT-PCR targeting the TCR CDR3 was performed with the HTBI primer set. TCRdb itself ran the multiplex PCR reads through MiXCR, one entry per CDR3 protein. Of about 640,000 distinct CDR3 sequences in the sample, around 15% were seen once. The sample taken for sequencing was blood. The receptor source for this set is a woman between 50 and 59 years old with Graves' ophthalmopathy.

The chain employs TRBV6-2 or TRBV6-3 and TRBJ2-7; tentatively, D is TRBD1 (6 bases). Deletions cut 8 bases from V and 2 bases from J, with 13 bases between. Per the germline V gene, CDR1 is MNHEY and CDR2 is SVGEGT. The CDR3 sequence is 13 residues long. CDR3 amino acids: CASGGTSTYEQYF. The CDR3 bases are TGTGCCAGCGGGGGCACCAGCACCTACGAGCAGTACTTC.

The chain links TRBV20-1 to TRBJ1-1, with D possibly TRBD1 on 6 matching bases. Germline V gives CDR1 DFQATT, CDR2 SNEGSKA (reference sequence). The CDR3 spans 17 residues. With 0 bases removed from V and 4 bases from J, the gap between germline ends came to 21 bases. CDR3 DNA: TGCAGTGCTAGAGATTCCAAAGGTTACAGGGCAAGCACTGAAGCTTTCTTT. This gives the protein CSARDSKGYRASTEAFF.

On this clonotype: A single base separates this from a much larger clone, so it may be a read error. This sequence joins TRBV30 and TRBJ2-2; D remains unclear. Germline-derived CDR1 and CDR2 are GTSNPN and SVGIG (reference sequence). Trimming left V 5 bases short and J 0 bases short, with 10 bases between. This CDR3 is built from 14 residues. Written as DNA, the CDR3 is TGTGCCTGGGGTGCCCTCACGAACACCGGGGAGCTGTTTTTT. It codes for CAWGALTNTGELFF.

Of note for this clonotype: Possible read error: a much larger clone is one base away. The chain recombines TRBV28 with TRBJ2-7; TRBD1 matches at 8 bases. V lost 6 bases and J lost 7; bases outside the gene matches: 8. Germline V gene lookup returns CDR1 MDHEN and CDR2 SYDVKM. The CDR3 is 13 amino acids. The CDR3 is CASSGQGEWEQYF. CDR3 in DNA: TGTGCCAGCAGCGGACAGGGTGAATGGGAGCAGTACTTC.